This record concerns one T cell receptor beta chain sequence. The antigen it recognizes is unknown. The sample holds no much larger clone one base away, and base qualities are not on file. At the DNA level, this CDR3 is encoded by other sequences in the same sample as well. This specimen belongs to a study of shared clonotypes between healthy human individuals (TCRdb year 2020). Background for the entire study: A few men and a couple of women, aged 18 to 49 years, made up the cohort. Per donor, three plates each were used for CD4 naive and CD4 memory, two for CD8 naive, and one for CD8 memory. Blood TCR repertoires of five healthy adults were deeply sequenced to estimate repertoire size and the extent of clonotype sharing between individuals. To increase sequencing depth and limit assay-specific biases, TCR repertoire library preparation and sequencing were carried out by different laboratories using diverse techniques. Each donor's leukapheresis produced roughly between about 0.8 and 8.9 billion PBMCs.

Inclusive of the bounding cysteine and phenylalanine, the CDR3 is 14 residues long. Only CDR3 DNA remains: 42 bases, in frame from the first base. V loses 0 bases, J loses 5 bases, and the germline ends lie 11 bases apart. CDR1 and CDR2, looked up from the germline V gene, are SGHDT and YYEEEE. Using the deep immunoSEQ assay, multiplex PCR amplified TCR CDR3 regions from genomic DNA. Genomic DNA extracted from each cell subset was distributed evenly over all wells of several immunoSEQ 96-well plates, and each plate served as one replicate. For sorted subsets, each replicate PCR was loaded with approximately 190 ng genomic DNA, equivalent to 30,000 or so T cell genomes. Purified libraries were measured with a Qubit 3.0 fluorometer, size-checked on a Bioanalyzer 2100, and measured again with the KAPA Library Quantification kit. Each immunoSEQ 96-well plate was sequenced on its own single-read 150-cycle Illumina NextSeq 550 flow cell. The authors' pipeline ran thus. The immunoSEQ output contained only junctional sequences without quality scores, so filtering could not match that applied to full-length reads. To assign V/J genes and CDR3, sequences were annotated against IMGT germline references using PyIR, a Python wrapper for IgBLAST v1.9. Reads were removed for weak V/J assignments (E-value above 1e-6), missing CDR3, stop codons, out-of-frame junctions, or ambiguous translated residues. A V3J clonotype was defined by an identical inferred V gene, J gene, and CDR3 amino acid sequence. Percentage overlap between repertoires was calculated by dividing the number of shared unique clonotypes by the size of the smaller repertoire. RTK rarefaction, the Chao1 estimator, and Recon v2.1 estimates of unobserved clonotypes were used to assess repertoire richness. Generation probabilities were computed with OLGA for all TCRbeta clonotypes obtained by the gDNA method from several donors. This is the immuneACCESS table as TCRdb keeps it, with only in-frame sequences that have V and J called. A part of the clones is gone; compared with another copy, unresolved V genes explain less than half, and the rest is unexplained. V, J and clone size were drawn from that table, and D and trimming were deduced from the DNA. The sample table lists fewer than 3 million clones, roughly 92% of them with a count of one. The top ten hold 0.37% of the sample.

Results the study describes overall, beyond this receptor: Even with the large sequencing depth, rarefaction of the sorted-subset datasets indicated that sequencing was incomplete. Clonotypes shared by all four sorted-subset donors showed higher generation probabilities than non-shared clonotypes. Naive subsets generally had larger estimated clonotype richness than memory subsets did. Pairwise subsampling led to the expectation that sequencing depth would affect the degree of clonotype sharing among donors. The genetic and exposure-history diversity represented was limited by the small number of donors. Sampling was restricted to blood, and TCR repertoires in tissue are likely to differ from TCR repertoires in blood. Roughly 5% of naive CD4, 3.5% of naive CD8, about 2.4% of memory CD4, and more than 0.35% of memory CD8 clonotypes were shared across four donors.

The donors were healthy, HIV-negative adults who had no recently reported acute infections or vaccinations. Every donor was a Caucasian adult residing in Nashville, Tennessee, USA. Magnetic negative selection was used to enrich CD4+ T cells, after which naive cells were positively selected on CD45RA and the negative fraction became the memory subset. After blood collection by leukapheresis, PBMCs were isolated using Ficoll-Histopaque density gradient centrifugation and then cryopreserved in the vapor phase of liquid nitrogen. Analytical flow cytometry was used to check the purity and quantity of each magnetically sorted T cell population. From each sorted fraction, genomic DNA was isolated and quantified by UV absorbance on a Nanodrop 2000c.

The sequencing input was naive CD4+ T cells from PBMCs. This sample's cell subset or site label indicates: CD45RA+ positively selected. The rearranged segments are TRBV5-6 and TRBJ2-5, with TRBD2 tentatively as D gene (7 bases match). This clonotype was sampled from a man between 18 and 35 years old in good health. Some clones in this sample may be carry-over from other donors' samples. The CDR3 corresponds to CASSLVGGGETQYF. The DNA reads as follows: TGTGCCAGCAGCTTGGTAGGGGGAGGGGAGACCCAGTACTTC.